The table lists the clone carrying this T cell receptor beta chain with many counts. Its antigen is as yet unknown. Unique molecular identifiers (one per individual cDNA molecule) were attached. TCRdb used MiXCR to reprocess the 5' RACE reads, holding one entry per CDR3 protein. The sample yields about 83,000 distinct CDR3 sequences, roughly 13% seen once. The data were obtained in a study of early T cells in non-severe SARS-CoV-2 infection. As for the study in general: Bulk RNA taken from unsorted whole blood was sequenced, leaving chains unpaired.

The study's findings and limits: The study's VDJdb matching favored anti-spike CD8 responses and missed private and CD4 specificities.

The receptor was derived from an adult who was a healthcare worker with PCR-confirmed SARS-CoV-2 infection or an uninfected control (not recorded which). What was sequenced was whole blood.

In nucleotides, the CDR3 is TGTGCCAGCAGAGAAGGGCAGTATAGCAATCAGCCCCAGCATTTT. Translating gives CASREGQYSNQPQHF. This chain joins TRBV12-3 or TRBV12-4 and TRBJ1-5; D is undetermined. The CDR3 totals 15 residues. V was shortened by 6 bases and J by 0 bases, with 12 bases between the two germline ends.